The source of this T cell receptor beta chain is a study of cytomegalovirus exposure and HLA in healthy donors. The CDR3 has 14 residues. The germline gives CDR1 SGDLS, CDR2 YYNGEE. V lost 7 bases to trimming and J lost 6 bases; unmatched junction nucleotides: 9. PCR employed 60 Vbeta and 13 Jbeta primers. The data were produced by immunoSEQ multiplex PCR, yet TCRdb's version contains in-frame clones alone and is incomplete. The sample carries approximately 110,000 clones, roughly 63% recorded once. The rearrangement uses TRBV9 and TRBJ1-2; 10 nucleotides line up with TRBD1. Sequenced sample: PBMCs. The TCR sequence derives from a woman aged 70-85 years in good health and CMV-seropositive. The DNA for the CDR3 is TGTGCCAGCGGCGGTGGGGACAGGGGTGATGGCTACACCTTC. This encodes CASGGGDRGDGYTF.